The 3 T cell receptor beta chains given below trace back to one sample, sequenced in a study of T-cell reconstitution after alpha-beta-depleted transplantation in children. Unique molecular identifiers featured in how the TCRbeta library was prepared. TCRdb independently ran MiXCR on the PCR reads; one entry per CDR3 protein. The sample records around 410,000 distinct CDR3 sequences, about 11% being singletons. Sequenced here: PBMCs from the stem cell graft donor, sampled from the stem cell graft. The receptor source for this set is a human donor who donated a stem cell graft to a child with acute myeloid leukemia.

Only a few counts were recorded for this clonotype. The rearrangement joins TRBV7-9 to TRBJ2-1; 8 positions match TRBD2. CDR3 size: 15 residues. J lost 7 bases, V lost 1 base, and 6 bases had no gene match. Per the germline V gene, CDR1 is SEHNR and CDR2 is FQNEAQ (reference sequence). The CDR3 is CASSLVSGAANEQFF. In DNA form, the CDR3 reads TGTGCCAGCAGCTTAGTTAGCGGGGCAGCGAATGAGCAGTTCTTC.

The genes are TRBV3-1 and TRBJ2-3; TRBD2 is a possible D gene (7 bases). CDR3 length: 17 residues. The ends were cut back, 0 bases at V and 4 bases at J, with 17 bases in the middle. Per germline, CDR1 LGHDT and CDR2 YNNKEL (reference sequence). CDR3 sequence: CASSQEPGGPLADTQYF. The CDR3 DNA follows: TGTGCCAGCAGCCAAGAACCGGGGGGCCCTTTGGCAGATACGCAGTATTTT.

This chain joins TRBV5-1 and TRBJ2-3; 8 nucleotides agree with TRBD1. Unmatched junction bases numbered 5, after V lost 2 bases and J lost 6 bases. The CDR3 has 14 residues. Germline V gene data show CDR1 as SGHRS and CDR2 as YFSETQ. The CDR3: CASSFGQGGDTQYF. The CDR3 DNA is TGCGCCAGCAGCTTTGGACAGGGTGGGGATACGCAGTATTTT.